The clone carrying this TCR beta chain was seen at least ten times. The CDR3 totals 14 residues. The germline gives CDR1 LGHNA, CDR2 YSLEER. V lost 3 bases to trimming and J lost 5 bases, with 10 bases between them. These data come from a study of T-cell reconstitution after alpha-beta-depleted transplantation in children. This sample's TCRbeta library carried unique molecular identifier barcodes. Via MiXCR, TCRdb re-called the PCR reads, giving one row per CDR3 protein. The sample shows over 300,000 distinct CDR3 sequences, 10% of them seen only once. This specimen was PBMCs from the stem cell graft donor, taken from the stem cell graft. The V call is TRBV4-3, the J call TRBJ2-2; D gene uncertain. The receptor was derived from a human donor who donated a stem cell graft to a child with acute lymphoblastic leukemia. CDR3 in DNA: TGCGCCAGCAGCCATGAGCCGCGGACCGGGGAGCTGTTTTTT. This gives the protein CASSHEPRTGELFF.